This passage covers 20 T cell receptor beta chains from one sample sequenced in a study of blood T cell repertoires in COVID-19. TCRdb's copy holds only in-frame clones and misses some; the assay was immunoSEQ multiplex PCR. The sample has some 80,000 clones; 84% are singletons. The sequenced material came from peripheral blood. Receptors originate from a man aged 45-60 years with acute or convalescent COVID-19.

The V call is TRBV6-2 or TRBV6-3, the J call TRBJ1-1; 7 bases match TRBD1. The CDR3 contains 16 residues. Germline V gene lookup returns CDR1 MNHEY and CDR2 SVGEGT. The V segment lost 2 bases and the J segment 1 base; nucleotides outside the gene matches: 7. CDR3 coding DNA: TGTGCCAGCAGTTACCTCTTGCGGACAGGGAACACTGAAGCTTTCTTT. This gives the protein CASSYLLRTGNTEAFF.

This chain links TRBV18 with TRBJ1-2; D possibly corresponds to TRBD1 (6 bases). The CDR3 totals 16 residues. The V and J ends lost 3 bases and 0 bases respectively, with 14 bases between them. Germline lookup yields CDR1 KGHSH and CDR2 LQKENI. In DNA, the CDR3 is TGTGCCAGCTCACCCGCCGTAGGACAGTCTAACTATGGCTACACCTTC. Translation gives CASSPAVGQSNYGYTF.

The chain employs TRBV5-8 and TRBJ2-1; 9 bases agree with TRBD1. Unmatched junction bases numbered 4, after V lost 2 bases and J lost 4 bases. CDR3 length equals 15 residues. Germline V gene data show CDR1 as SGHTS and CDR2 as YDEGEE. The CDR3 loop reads CASSFGTGPYNEQFF. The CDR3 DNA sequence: TGTGCCAGCAGCTTCGGGACAGGGCCTTACAATGAGCAGTTCTTC.

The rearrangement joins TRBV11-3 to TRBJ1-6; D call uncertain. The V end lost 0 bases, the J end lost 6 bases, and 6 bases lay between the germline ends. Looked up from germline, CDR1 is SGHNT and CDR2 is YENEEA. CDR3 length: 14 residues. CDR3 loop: CASSLDYLNSPLHF. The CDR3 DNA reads TGTGCCAGCAGCTTAGATTATCTTAATTCACCCCTCCACTTT.

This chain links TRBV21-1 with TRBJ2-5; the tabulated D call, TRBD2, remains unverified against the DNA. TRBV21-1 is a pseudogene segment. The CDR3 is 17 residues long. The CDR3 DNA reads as TGTGCCAGCAGCAAAGGATTGAAGGAGCGGCTCCAAGAGACCCAGTACTTC. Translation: CASSKGLKERLQETQYF.

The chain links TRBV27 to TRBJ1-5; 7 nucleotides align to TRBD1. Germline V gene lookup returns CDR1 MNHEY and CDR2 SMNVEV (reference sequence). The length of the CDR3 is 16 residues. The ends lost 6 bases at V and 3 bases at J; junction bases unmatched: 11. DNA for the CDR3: TGTGCCAGCAGCCGTGAGGGACAGCTAGTCAATCAGCCCCAGCATTTT. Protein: CASSREGQLVNQPQHF.

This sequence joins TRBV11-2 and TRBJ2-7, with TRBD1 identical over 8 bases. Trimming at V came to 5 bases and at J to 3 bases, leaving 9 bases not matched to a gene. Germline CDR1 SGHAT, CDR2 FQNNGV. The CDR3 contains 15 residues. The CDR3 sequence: CASSLQTGGGYEQYF. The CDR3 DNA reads TGTGCCAGCAGCCTCCAAACAGGGGGTGGCTACGAGCAGTACTTC.

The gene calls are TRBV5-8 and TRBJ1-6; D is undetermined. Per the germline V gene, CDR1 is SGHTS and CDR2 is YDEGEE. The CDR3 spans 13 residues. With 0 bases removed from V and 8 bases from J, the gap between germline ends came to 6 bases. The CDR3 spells CASSLVSDSPLHF. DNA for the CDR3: TGTGCCAGCAGCTTGGTGTCGGATTCACCCCTCCACTTT.

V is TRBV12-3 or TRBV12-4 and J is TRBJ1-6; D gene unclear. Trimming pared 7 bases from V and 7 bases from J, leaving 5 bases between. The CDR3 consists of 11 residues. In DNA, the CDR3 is TGTGCCAGCACCTTAAATTCACCCCTCCACTTT. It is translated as CASTLNSPLHF.

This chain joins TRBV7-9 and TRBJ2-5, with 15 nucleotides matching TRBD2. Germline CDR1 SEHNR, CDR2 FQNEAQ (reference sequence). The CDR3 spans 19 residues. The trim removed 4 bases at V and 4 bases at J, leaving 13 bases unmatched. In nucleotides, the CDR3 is TGTGCCAGCAGCTATAGCCGAACCATGGGACTAGCGGGAGGAGAGACCCAGTACTTC. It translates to CASSYSRTMGLAGGETQYF.

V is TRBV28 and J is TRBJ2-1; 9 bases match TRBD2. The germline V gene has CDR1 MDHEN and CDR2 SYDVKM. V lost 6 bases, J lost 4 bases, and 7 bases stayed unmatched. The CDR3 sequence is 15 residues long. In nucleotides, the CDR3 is TGTGCCAGCAGGGCAGCGGGGGGTCCTTACAATGAGCAGTTCTTC. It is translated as CASRAAGGPYNEQFF.

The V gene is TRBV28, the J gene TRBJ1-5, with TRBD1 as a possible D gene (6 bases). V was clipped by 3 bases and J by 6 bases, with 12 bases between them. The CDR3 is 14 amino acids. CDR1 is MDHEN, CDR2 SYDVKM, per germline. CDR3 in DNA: TGTGCCAGCAGTTTTGCGGGGGGCGGTCAGCCCCAGCATTTT. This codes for CASSFAGGGQPQHF.

CDR3 amino acids: CASTRWREAYNEQFF. The CDR3 DNA is TGTGCCAGCACCCGCTGGCGGGAGGCCTACAATGAGCAGTTCTTC. V is TRBV9 and J is TRBJ2-1; 8 nucleotides align to TRBD2. CDR1 and CDR2 (germline): SGDLS, YYNGEE. With 6 bases clipped from V and 2 bases from J, the junction kept 7 bases outside the gene matches. The CDR3 sequence is 15 residues long.

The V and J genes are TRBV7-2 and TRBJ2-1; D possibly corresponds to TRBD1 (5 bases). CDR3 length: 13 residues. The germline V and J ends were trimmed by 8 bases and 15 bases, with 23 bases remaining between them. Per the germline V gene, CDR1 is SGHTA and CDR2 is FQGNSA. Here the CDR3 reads CASGNRRFNSLFF. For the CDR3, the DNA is TGTGCCAGCGGAAACAGGCGGTTCAATAGCCTGTTCTTC.

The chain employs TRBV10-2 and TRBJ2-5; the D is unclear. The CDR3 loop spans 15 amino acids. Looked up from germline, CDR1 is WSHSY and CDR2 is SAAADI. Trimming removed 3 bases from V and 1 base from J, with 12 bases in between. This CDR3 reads CASSDAAASQETQYF. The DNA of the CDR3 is TGCGCCAGCAGTGACGCAGCAGCGAGCCAAGAGACCCAGTACTTC.

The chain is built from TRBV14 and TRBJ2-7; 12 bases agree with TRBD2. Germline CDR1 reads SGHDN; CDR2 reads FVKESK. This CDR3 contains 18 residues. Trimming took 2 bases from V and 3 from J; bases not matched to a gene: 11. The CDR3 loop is CASSQLRVETSGSYEQYF. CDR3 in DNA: TGTGCCAGCAGCCAACTTCGGGTGGAGACTAGCGGGAGCTACGAGCAGTACTTC.

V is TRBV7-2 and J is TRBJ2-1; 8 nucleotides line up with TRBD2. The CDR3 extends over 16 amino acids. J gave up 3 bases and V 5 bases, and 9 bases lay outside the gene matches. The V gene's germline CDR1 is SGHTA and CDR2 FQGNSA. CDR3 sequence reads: CASSTQAGVFYNEQFF. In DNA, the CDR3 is TGTGCCAGCAGCACCCAAGCGGGAGTGTTCTACAATGAGCAGTTCTTC.

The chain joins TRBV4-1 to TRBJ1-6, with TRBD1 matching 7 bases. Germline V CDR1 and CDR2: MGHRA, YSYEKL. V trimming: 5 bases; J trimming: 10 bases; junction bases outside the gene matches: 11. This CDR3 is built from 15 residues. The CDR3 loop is CASSGNRDRYSPLHF. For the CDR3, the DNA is TGCGCCAGCAGCGGAAATCGGGACAGATACTCACCCCTCCACTTT.

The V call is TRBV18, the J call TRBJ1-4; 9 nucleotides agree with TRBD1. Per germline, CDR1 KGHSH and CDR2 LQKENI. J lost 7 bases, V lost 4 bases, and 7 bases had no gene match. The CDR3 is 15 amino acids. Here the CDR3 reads CASSRTGGKGEKLFF. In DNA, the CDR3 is TGTGCCAGCTCACGCACAGGGGGCAAGGGTGAAAAACTGTTTTTT.

The CDR3 here is CASSPQGPDTQYF. For the CDR3, the DNA is TGTGCCAGCAGTCCACAGGGGCCAGATACGCAGTATTTT. J is TRBJ2-3 and V is TRBV12-3 or TRBV12-4; TRBD1 aligns across 7 bases. After removal of 5 bases from V and 4 bases from J, the junction contained 3 bases not matched to a gene. CDR3 size: 13 residues.